The source of this TCR beta chain is a study of regulatory and conventional T cells in RAG deficiency. CDR1 is MNHNS and CDR2 is SASEGT in the germline V gene. Germline trimming cut 6 bases from V and 6 bases from J; bases unmatched to any gene: 9. This CDR3 has 14 amino acids. Study conclusions and caveats: In Omenn syndrome, Treg and Tconv repertoires overlapped >80%.

Data came from immunoSEQ multiplex PCR; TCRdb stores just in-frame clones and leaves some out. The data contain 9,500 to 15,000 clones, roughly 94% of them seen just once; the ten biggest clones take up approximately 1.5%. Genomic DNA came from blood regulatory T cells gated CD4+ CD25-high CD127-low. To note about this clone: As yet, its antigen is unknown.

These same records also appear under a second study, on regulatory T cells. That work states: Amplification used 52 TRBV primers and 13 TRBJ primers.

The sample consisted of CD127- CD25+ CD4+ Tregs sorted from blood. The source is a human donor in good health. The genes are TRBV6-1 and TRBJ2-7, with 9 bases fitting TRBD1. The CDR3 is CASSGDRVLREQYF. The CDR3 nucleotides are TGTGCCAGCAGCGGGGACAGGGTACTTCGCGAGCAGTACTTC.